This T cell receptor (beta chain) was recorded in a study of T cells in localized non-small cell lung cancer. Study-wide points: Sequencing, confined to only one tumor region, leaves heterogeneity possible.

On this clone itself: Antigen specificity is unknown.

This table comes from immunoSEQ multiplex PCR, and its TCRdb copy is limited to in-frame clones, with some not included. The data show over 35,000 clones, around 86% seen once. The source was peripheral blood mononuclear cells, collected before any cancer treatment. This clonotype was obtained from a male donor older than 55 with stage II lung adenocarcinoma.

CDR3 sequence: CASSLDRNGYTF. Written as DNA, the CDR3 is TGTGCCAGCAGTCTCGACAGGAATGGCTACACCTTC. The chain is built from TRBV5-4 and TRBJ1-2; D may be TRBD1 (6 bases). The germline V gene has CDR1 SGHNT and CDR2 YYREEE (reference sequence). The CDR3 covers 12 residues. The V gene lost 5 bases and the J gene lost 6 bases, with 11 bases spanning the gap.